This TCR beta chain comes out of a study of cytomegalovirus exposure and HLA in healthy donors. Study findings and constraints: The Asian-associated ancestry cluster reportedly had fewer N-insertions than the approximately 670-donor mean in a later analysis.

With 60 Vbeta and 13 Jbeta primers, the PCR was carried out. The repertoire was sequenced with immunoSEQ multiplex PCR; TCRdb's copy has only in-frame clones and lacks some. The sample has 120,000 or so clones, over 60% seen once. The CDR3 has 18 amino acids. Trimming removed 3 bases from V and 0 bases from J, with 20 bases in between. Looked up from germline, CDR1 is MGHRA and CDR2 is YSYEKL. As concerns this clone: Its target is unknown.

The sample was PBMCs. The TCR originated in a human donor in good health. The V call is TRBV4-1, the J call TRBJ1-1; no firm D call. The DNA of the CDR3 is TGCGCCAGCAGCCAGCCGGGATCCCAAAAGAGGATGAACACTGAAGCTTTCTTT. Amino acid sequence: CASSQPGSQKRMNTEAFF.